This TCR beta chain was observed in a study of cytomegalovirus exposure and HLA in healthy donors. Profiled with immunoSEQ multiplex PCR; TCRdb holds only in-frame clones, not every one. The table lists some 140,000 clones, approximately 86% of them singletons, with about 2.2% in the top ten. Concerning this clone itself: Different DNA sequences within this sample yield the same CDR3.

This TCR derives from a human donor in good health. Material: PBMCs.

CDR3 coding DNA: TGTGCCTGGGGAGACAGGGGCACTGAAGCTTTCTTT. Its protein product is CAWGDRGTEAFF. The chain couples TRBV30 to TRBJ1-1; TRBD1 matches 8 bases. Trimming at V came to 5 bases and at J to 4 bases, leaving 3 bases not matched to a gene. CDR1 and CDR2 (germline): GTSNPN, SVGIG (reference sequence). The CDR3 loop spans 12 amino acids.